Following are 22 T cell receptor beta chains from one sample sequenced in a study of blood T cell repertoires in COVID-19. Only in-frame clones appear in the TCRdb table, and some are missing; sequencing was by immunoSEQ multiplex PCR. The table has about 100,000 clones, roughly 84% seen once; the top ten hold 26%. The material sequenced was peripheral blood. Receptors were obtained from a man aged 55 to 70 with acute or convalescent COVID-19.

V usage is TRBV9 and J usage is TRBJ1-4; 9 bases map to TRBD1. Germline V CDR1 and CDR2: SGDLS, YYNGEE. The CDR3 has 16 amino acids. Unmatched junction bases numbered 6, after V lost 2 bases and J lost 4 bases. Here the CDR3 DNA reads TGTGCCAGCAGCGTGCCGACAGGGGGAGGTAATGAAAAACTGTTTTTT. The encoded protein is CASSVPTGGGNEKLFF.

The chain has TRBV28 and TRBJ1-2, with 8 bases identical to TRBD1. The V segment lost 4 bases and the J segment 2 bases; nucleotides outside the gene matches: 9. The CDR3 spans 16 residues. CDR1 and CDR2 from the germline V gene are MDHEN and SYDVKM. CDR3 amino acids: CASSYQTRTGNYGYTF. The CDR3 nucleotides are TGTGCCAGCAGTTACCAAACTAGGACAGGGAACTATGGCTACACCTTC.

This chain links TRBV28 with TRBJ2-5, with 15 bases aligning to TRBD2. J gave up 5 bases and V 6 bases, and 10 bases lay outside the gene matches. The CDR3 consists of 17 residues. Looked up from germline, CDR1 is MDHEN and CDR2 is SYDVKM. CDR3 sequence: CASSRGTSGRWGETQYF. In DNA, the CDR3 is TGTGCCAGCAGCCGAGGGACTAGCGGGAGGTGGGGGGAGACCCAGTACTTC.

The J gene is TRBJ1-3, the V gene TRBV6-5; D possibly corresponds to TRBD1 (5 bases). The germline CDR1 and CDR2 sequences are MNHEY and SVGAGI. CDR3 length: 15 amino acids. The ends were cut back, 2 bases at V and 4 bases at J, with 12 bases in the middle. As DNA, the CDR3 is TGTGCCAGCAGTTACAGGACACCGGCAGGAAACACCATATATTTT. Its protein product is CASSYRTPAGNTIYF.

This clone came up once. CDR3 bases: TGCGCCAGCAGCTTGTCGCCCGCTGAGTTCTCGGGGGGCTACACCTTC. Translation: CASSLSPAEFSGGYTF. The chain carries TRBV5-1 and TRBJ1-2; D unclear. The V end lost 1 base, the J end lost 8 bases, and 21 bases lay between the germline ends. This CDR3 has 16 residues. CDR1 SGHRS and CDR2 YFSETQ come from the germline V gene. Looking up the rest from reference TRBV5-1 and TRBJ1-2 gives the full variable domain: KAGVTQTPRYLIKTRGQQVTLSCSPISGHRSVSWYQQTPGQGLQFLFEYFSETQRNKGNFPGRFSGRQFSNSRSEMNVSTLELGDSALYLCASSLSPAEFSGGYTFGSGTRLTVV.

Here the CDR3 DNA reads TGTGCCATCATGGGAGACAGGGGCGAGACCCAGTACTTC. As protein: CAIMGDRGETQYF. V usage is TRBV10-3 and J usage is TRBJ2-5; TRBD1 agrees at 8 bases. CDR1 and CDR2 from the germline V gene are ENHRY and SYGVKD. V was clipped by 7 bases and J by 5 bases; unmatched bases: 6. The CDR3 totals 13 residues.

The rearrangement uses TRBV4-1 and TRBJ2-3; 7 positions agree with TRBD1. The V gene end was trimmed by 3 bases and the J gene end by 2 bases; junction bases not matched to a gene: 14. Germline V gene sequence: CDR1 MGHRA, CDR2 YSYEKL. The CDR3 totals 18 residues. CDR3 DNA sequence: TGCGCCAGCAGCCAGGCTACGGCAGGGGGAAGGTCCACAGATACGCAGTATTTT. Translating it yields CASSQATAGGRSTDTQYF.

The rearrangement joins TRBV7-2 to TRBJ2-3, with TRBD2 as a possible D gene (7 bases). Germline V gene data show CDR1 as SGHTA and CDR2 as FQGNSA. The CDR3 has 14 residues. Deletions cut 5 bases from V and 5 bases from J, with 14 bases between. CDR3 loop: CASSARGAGDTQYF. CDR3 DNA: TGTGCCAGCAGCGCCCGGGGGGCTGGAGATACGCAGTATTTT.

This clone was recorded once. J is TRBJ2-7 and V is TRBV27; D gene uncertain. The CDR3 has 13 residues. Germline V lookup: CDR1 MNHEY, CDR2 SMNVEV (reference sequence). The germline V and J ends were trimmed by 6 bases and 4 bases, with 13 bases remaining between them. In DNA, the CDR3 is TGTGCCAGCAGCCCCTCCACCCTATACGAGCAGTACTTC. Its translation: CASSPSTLYEQYF.

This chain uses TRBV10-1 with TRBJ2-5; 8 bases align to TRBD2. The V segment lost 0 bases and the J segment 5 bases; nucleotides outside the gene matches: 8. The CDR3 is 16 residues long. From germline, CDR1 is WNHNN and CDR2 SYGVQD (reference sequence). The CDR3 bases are TGCGCCAGCAGTGAGTCGACCCCCGGGGGGGATGAGACCCAGTACTTC. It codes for CASSESTPGGDETQYF.

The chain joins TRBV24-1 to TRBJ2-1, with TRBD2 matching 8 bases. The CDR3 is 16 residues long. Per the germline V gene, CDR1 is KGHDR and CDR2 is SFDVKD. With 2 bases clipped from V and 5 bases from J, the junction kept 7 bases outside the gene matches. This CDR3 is CATSDWGTRGNNEQFF. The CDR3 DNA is TGTGCCACCAGTGATTGGGGGACTAGAGGAAACAATGAGCAGTTCTTC.

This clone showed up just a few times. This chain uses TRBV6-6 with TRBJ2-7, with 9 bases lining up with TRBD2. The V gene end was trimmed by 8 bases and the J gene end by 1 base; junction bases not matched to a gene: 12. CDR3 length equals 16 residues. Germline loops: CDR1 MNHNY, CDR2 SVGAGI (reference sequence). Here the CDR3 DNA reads TGTGCCAGCTTCCCTACAGCGGGAGGTATGTCCTACGAGCAGTACGTC. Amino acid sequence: CASFPTAGGMSYEQYV.

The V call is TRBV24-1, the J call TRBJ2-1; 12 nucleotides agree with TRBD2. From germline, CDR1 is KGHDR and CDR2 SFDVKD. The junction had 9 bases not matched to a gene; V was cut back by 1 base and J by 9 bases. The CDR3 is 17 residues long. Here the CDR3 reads CATSDLRLAGGPGEQFF. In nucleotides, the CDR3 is TGTGCCACCAGTGATTTACGGCTAGCGGGAGGGCCGGGTGAGCAGTTCTTC.

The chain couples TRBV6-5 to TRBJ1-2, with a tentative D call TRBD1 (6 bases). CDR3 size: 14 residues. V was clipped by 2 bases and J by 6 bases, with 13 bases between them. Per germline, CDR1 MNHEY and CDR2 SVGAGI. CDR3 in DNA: TGTGCCAGCAGTTACGCCGACAGGAGGAATGGCTACACCTTC. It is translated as CASSYADRRNGYTF.

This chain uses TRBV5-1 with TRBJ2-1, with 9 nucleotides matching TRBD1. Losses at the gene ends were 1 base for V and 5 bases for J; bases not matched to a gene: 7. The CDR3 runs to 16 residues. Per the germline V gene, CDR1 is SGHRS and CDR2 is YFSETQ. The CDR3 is CASSLPGTGINNEQFF. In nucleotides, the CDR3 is TGCGCCAGCAGCTTGCCCGGGACAGGGATTAACAATGAGCAGTTCTTC.

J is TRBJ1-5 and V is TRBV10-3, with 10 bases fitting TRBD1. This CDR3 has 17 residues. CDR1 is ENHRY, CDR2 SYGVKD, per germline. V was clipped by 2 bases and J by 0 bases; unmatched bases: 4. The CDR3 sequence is CAISEERTGGSNQPQHF. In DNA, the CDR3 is TGTGCCATCAGTGAGGAAAGGACAGGGGGTAGCAATCAGCCCCAGCATTTT.

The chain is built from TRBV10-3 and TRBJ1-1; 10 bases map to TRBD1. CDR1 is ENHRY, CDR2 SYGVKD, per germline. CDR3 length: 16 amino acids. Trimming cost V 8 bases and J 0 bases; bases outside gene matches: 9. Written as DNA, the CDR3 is TGTGCCATCGAGTCGCGACAGGGGGCTATGAACACTGAAGCTTTCTTT. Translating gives CAIESRQGAMNTEAFF.

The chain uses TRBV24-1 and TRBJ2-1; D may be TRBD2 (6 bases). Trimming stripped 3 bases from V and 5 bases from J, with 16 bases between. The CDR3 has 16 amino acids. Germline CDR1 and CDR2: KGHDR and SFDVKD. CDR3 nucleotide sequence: TGTGCCACCAGTGATCCTGGGGGGACGCGGGACAATGAGCAGTTCTTC. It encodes CATSDPGGTRDNEQFF.

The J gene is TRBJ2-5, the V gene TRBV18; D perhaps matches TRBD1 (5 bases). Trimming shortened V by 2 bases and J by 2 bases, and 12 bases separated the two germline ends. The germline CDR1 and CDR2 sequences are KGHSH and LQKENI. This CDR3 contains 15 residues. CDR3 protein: CASSPTSGPQETQYF. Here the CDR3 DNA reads TGTGCCAGCTCACCAACTTCAGGGCCACAAGAGACCCAGTACTTC. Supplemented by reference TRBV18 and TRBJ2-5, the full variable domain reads NAGVMQNPRHLVRRRGQEARLRCSPMKGHSHVYWYRQLPEEGLKFMVYLQKENIIDESGMPKERFSAEFPKEGPSILRIQQVVRGDSAAYFCASSPTSGPQETQYFGPGTRLLVL.

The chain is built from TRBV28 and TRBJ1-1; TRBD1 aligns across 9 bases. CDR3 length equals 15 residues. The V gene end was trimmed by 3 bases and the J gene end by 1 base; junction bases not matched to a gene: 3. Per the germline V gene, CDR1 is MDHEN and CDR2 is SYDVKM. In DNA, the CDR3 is TGTGCCAGCAGTTTTCTGGACAGGGGGAACACTGAAGCTTTCTTT. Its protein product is CASSFLDRGNTEAFF.

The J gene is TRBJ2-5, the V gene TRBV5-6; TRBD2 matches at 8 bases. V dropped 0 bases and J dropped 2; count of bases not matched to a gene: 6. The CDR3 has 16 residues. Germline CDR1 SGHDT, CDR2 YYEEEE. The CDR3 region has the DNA TGTGCCAGCAGCTTGGTGGCTAGCGGGTTTCAAGAGACCCAGTACTTC. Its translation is CASSLVASGFQETQYF.

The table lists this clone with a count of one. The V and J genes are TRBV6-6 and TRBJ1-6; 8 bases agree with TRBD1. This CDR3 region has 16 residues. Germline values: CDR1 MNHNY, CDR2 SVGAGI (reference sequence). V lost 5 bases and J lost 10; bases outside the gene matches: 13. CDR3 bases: TGTGCCAGCAGTGTACTCCCGGACAGGGTAAAATCACCCCTCCACTTT. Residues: CASSVLPDRVKSPLHF.